The 25 T cell receptor beta chains below come from one sample, sequenced in a study of vaccination and CD4 T cells after COVID-19. Cultured CD4+ T cells had their DNA profiled by the Oncomine TCR Beta short-read assay. TCRdb independently ran MiXCR on the PCR reads; one entry per CDR3 protein. The sample holds more than 10,000 distinct CDR3 sequences, approximately 60% seen once. The treatment: roughly ten-day PBMC culture with coronavirus spike peptide pools or control peptides (ViraFEST assay). Their target antigens are unknown. Material for sequencing was CD4+ T cells from blood, cultured in vitro. These receptors came from a human donor who had recovered from COVID-19.

This sequence joins TRBV2 and TRBJ2-7, with a possible D match to TRBD2 (5 bases). The CDR3 is 15 residues long. V lost 4 bases and J lost 1, with 14 bases in between. From germline, CDR1 is SNHLY and CDR2 FYNNEI. The CDR3 DNA is TGTGCCAGCAGTGCGCGACCGAGCGGTTCCTACGAGCAGTACTTC. It specifies CASSARPSGSYEQYF. The whole variable domain, remainder taken from reference TRBV2 and TRBJ2-7, is EPEVTQTPSHQVTQMGQEVILRCVPISNHLYFYWYRQILGQKVEFLVSFYNNEISEKSEIFDDQFSVERPDGSNFTLKIRSTKLEDSAMYFCASSARPSGSYEQYFGPGTRLTVT.

The chain joins TRBV19 to TRBJ1-1, with D hard to call. Germline CDR1 reads LNHDA; CDR2 reads SQIVND (reference sequence). The CDR3 runs to 14 residues. The V gene lost 3 bases and the J gene lost 4 bases, with 12 bases spanning the gap. For the CDR3, the DNA is TGTGCCAGTAGTATTCTTGAAGGGTTCACTGAAGCTTTCTTT. Protein sequence: CASSILEGFTEAFF.

This clonotype has a single count. V is TRBV28 and J is TRBJ2-2; D uncertain. The CDR3 covers 12 residues. Trimming stripped 0 bases from V and 7 bases from J, with 3 bases between. Germline loops: CDR1 MDHEN, CDR2 SYDVKM. The CDR3 is CASSLWNGELFF. DNA for the CDR3: TGTGCCAGCAGTTTATGGAACGGGGAGCTGTTTTTT.

This clonotype was counted between two and nine times. The chain has TRBV27 and TRBJ1-1, with TRBD1 as a possible D gene (6 bases). Germline assignment: CDR1 MNHEY and CDR2 SMNVEV (reference sequence). V was trimmed by 1 base and J by 2 bases, leaving 14 bases between them. The CDR3 covers 16 residues. DNA of the CDR3: TGTGCCAGCAGTTTATATTCCCGGGACACTAACACTGAAGCTTTCTTT. This codes for CASSLYSRDTNTEAFF.

The rearrangement joins TRBV20-1 to TRBJ2-1, with D maybe TRBD1 (6 bases). Germline-derived CDR1 and CDR2 are DFQATT and SNEGSKA (reference sequence). V gave up 5 bases and J gave up 6 bases, with 11 bases separating them. The CDR3 sequence is 12 residues long. Written as DNA, the CDR3 is TGCAGTGCTGACACAGGGTTCAATGAGCAGTTCTTC. Translated: CSADTGFNEQFF.

The rearrangement uses TRBV20-1 and TRBJ2-1, with D perhaps matching TRBD2 (6 bases). Germline assignment: CDR1 DFQATT and CDR2 SNEGSKA (reference sequence). V lost 3 bases to trimming and J lost 7 bases, with 16 bases between them. This CDR3 has 14 amino acids. CDR3 coding DNA: TGCAGTGCTAGGATCTTTTGGGAGGAGAATGAGCAGTTCTTC. Translation gives CSARIFWEENEQFF.

The chain employs TRBV7-2 and TRBJ1-1; D gene unclear. Trimming left V 1 base short and J 9 bases short, with 6 bases between. CDR3 length: 11 residues. Germline V gene data show CDR1 as SGHTA and CDR2 as FQGNSA. Here the CDR3 reads CASSLGAQAFF. Written as DNA, the CDR3 is TGTGCCAGCAGCTTAGGGGCGCAAGCTTTCTTT. Supplemented by reference TRBV7-2 and TRBJ1-1, the full variable domain reads GAGVSQSPSNKVTEKGKDVELRCDPISGHTALYWYRQSLGQGLEFLIYFQGNSAPDKSGLPSDRFSAERTGGSVSTLTIQRTQQEDSAVYLCASSLGAQAFFGQGTRLTVV.

The genes are TRBV20-1 and TRBJ1-6; 8 bases align to TRBD1. Germline V CDR1 and CDR2: DFQATT, SNEGSKA (reference sequence). The CDR3 sequence is 15 residues long. V lost 3 bases to trimming and J lost 5 bases; unmatched junction nucleotides: 6. CDR3 nucleotide sequence: TGCAGTGCTAGTCAGGGGGCTCAGGATAATTCACCCCTCCACTTT. This gives the protein CSASQGAQDNSPLHF.

The genes are TRBV5-1 and TRBJ2-7, with 8 bases aligning to TRBD1. The V gene end was trimmed by 0 bases and the J gene end by 3 bases; junction bases not matched to a gene: 2. This CDR3 is built from 14 residues. Per the germline V gene, CDR1 is SGHRS and CDR2 is YFSETQ. For the CDR3, the DNA is TGCGCCAGCAGCTTGGACAGGGGGGACTACGAGCAGTACTTC. Its translation: CASSLDRGDYEQYF.

V usage is TRBV7-8 and J usage is TRBJ2-1; either TRBD1 or TRBD2 may supply D (5 bases each). Germline V CDR1 and CDR2: SGHVS, FQNEAQ. The CDR3 length is 14 residues. V shed 5 bases and J shed 6 bases, with 14 bases lying between them. The CDR3 region is CASSAGTTGNEQFF. CDR3 bases: TGTGCCAGCAGCGCCGGGACGACGGGCAATGAGCAGTTCTTC.

The V call is TRBV27, the J call TRBJ2-1; 7 bases line up with TRBD2. V was pared by 7 bases and J by 2 bases, with 11 bases of the junction left unmatched. Germline V gene lookup returns CDR1 MNHEY and CDR2 SMNVEV (reference sequence). This CDR3 is built from 16 residues. CDR3 nucleotide sequence: TGTGCCAGCAACTCCCGAGGACTAGGCCCCTACAATGAGCAGTTCTTC. Translated, it gives CASNSRGLGPYNEQFF.

This clonotype was seen a single time. V and J are TRBV7-9 and TRBJ2-5, with D unclear. Germline V lookup: CDR1 SEHNR, CDR2 FQNEAQ (reference sequence). V dropped 1 base and J dropped 7 bases, with 4 bases sitting between them. This CDR3 contains 11 residues. The CDR3 region is CASSLDVTQYF. The DNA of the CDR3 is TGTGCCAGCAGCTTAGATGTGACCCAGTACTTC.

V usage is TRBV18 and J usage is TRBJ2-5, with no clear D. CDR1 is KGHSH and CDR2 is LQKENI in the germline V gene. This CDR3 region has 17 residues. V lost 0 bases and J 2 bases, leaving 16 bases between the germline ends. The CDR3 nucleotides read TGTGCCAGCTCACCACCCGTTGTGCCGGGCAGTCAAGAGACCCAGTACTTC. It specifies CASSPPVVPGSQETQYF.

The chain couples TRBV20-1 to TRBJ2-3; unclear D gene. V dropped 7 bases and J dropped 6 bases, with 11 bases sitting between them. Germline V gives CDR1 DFQATT, CDR2 SNEGSKA (reference sequence). The CDR3 length is 11 residues. The CDR3 reads CSGRPGDTQYF. CDR3 nucleotide sequence: TGCAGTGGTCGCCCCGGGGATACGCAGTATTTT.

This clonotype appeared once. The chain links TRBV15 to TRBJ2-7, with 10 bases fitting TRBD2. Germline values: CDR1 LNHNV, CDR2 YYDKDF (reference sequence). The CDR3 is 13 residues long. V dropped 5 bases and J dropped 2; count of bases not matched to a gene: 0. CDR3 amino acids: CATSLAGAYEQYF. CDR3 sequence (DNA): TGTGCCACCAGCCTAGCGGGAGCCTACGAGCAGTACTTC.

This chain connects TRBV2 to TRBJ2-1; TRBD2 aligns across 16 bases. Germline V gene data show CDR1 as SNHLY and CDR2 as FYNNEI. CDR3 length equals 17 residues. V shed 5 bases, J shed 5 bases, and the junction held 6 bases outside the gene matches. The chain's CDR3 is CASSPGLAGGEDNEQFF. The CDR3 nucleotides are TGTGCCAGCAGTCCGGGACTAGCGGGAGGGGAGGACAATGAGCAGTTCTTC.

In DNA, the CDR3 is TGTGCCAGCGCAACAGGGGGTGGTCCAGATACGCAGTATTTT. It encodes CASATGGGPDTQYF. The chain recombines TRBV6-1 with TRBJ2-3; 8 positions match TRBD1. Trimming at V came to 8 bases and at J to 4 bases, leaving 8 bases not matched to a gene. In germline, CDR1 is MNHNS, CDR2 SASEGT. The CDR3 is 14 residues long.

The J gene is TRBJ2-7, the V gene TRBV20-1; 10 bases are a match to TRBD1. There are 15 residues in the CDR3. V dropped 7 bases and J dropped 6; count of bases not matched to a gene: 15. Germline lookup yields CDR1 DFQATT and CDR2 SNEGSKA (reference sequence). CDR3 amino acids: CSVPGGTGDASEQYF. The CDR3, as DNA: TGCAGTGTCCCCGGGGGGACAGGGGATGCCAGCGAGCAGTACTTC.

The gene calls are TRBV2 and TRBJ2-3, with D possibly TRBD2 on 5 matching bases. This CDR3 has 15 residues. Germline loops: CDR1 SNHLY, CDR2 FYNNEI. Trimming took off 6 bases at V and 4 bases at J, with 17 bases between the two ends. CDR3 residues: CASRPDLNGADTQYF. CDR3 nucleotides: TGTGCCAGCAGGCCGGACTTAAACGGCGCAGATACGCAGTATTTT.

This clonotype was seen a single time. The gene calls are TRBV20-1 and TRBJ2-1, with D possibly called TRBD1 or TRBD2 (5 bases each). The CDR3 runs 12 residues. Germline CDR1 reads DFQATT; CDR2 reads SNEGSKA (reference sequence). The germline V and J ends were trimmed by 4 bases and 3 bases, with 7 bases remaining between them. CDR3 in DNA: TGCAGTGCTATGGGGGACTACAATGAGCAGTTCTTC. Amino acid sequence: CSAMGDYNEQFF.

The V gene is TRBV5-4, the J gene TRBJ1-2; TRBD1 is a possible D gene (6 bases). The CDR3 contains 15 residues. Germline V gene sequence: CDR1 SGHNT, CDR2 YYREEE (reference sequence). Trimming left V 5 bases short and J 4 bases short, with 18 bases between. For the CDR3, the DNA is TGTGCCAGCAGGGCTAATACTGACAGGCTCTATGGCTACACCTTC. It encodes CASRANTDRLYGYTF.

This rearrangement joins TRBV6-1 to TRBJ2-1, with 11 bases matching TRBD1. Trimming cost V 4 bases and J 7 bases; bases outside gene matches: 3. CDR1 MNHNS and CDR2 SASEGT come from the germline V gene. The CDR3 loop spans 14 amino acids. CDR3 sequence: CASSAGQGANEQFF. CDR3 nucleotides: TGTGCCAGCAGTGCCGGACAGGGGGCTAATGAGCAGTTCTTC.

The chain carries TRBV7-9 and TRBJ2-7, with D tentatively TRBD1 (6 bases). The ends were cut back, 4 bases at V and 9 bases at J, with 16 bases in the middle. The CDR3 loop spans 13 amino acids. The germline V gene encodes CDR1 SEHNR and CDR2 FQNEAQ (reference sequence). CDR3 sequence: CASSSSGGEPQYF. The CDR3 coding sequence is TGTGCCAGCAGCTCGAGTGGGGGCGAACCGCAGTACTTC.

J is TRBJ2-3 and V is TRBV18, with D possibly called TRBD1 or TRBD2 (6 bases each). Germline lookup yields CDR1 KGHSH and CDR2 LQKENI. This CDR3 has 16 residues. V was shortened by 6 bases and J by 4 bases, with 20 bases between the two germline ends. The DNA of the CDR3 is TGTGCCAGCTCCCCCCCCGGGGGCCAGTTCTCAGATACGCAGTATTTT. Amino acid sequence: CASSPPGGQFSDTQYF.

This clonotype was detected only once. This chain connects TRBV20-1 to TRBJ2-1; possible D gene TRBD2, 6 bases. The CDR3 spans 18 residues. The germline V and J ends were trimmed by 2 bases and 4 bases, with 24 bases remaining between them. CDR1 DFQATT and CDR2 SNEGSKA come from the germline V gene (reference sequence). The CDR3 spells CSARSPLLISGVYNEQFF. DNA of the CDR3: TGCAGTGCTAGATCCCCGCTGCTGATCTCGGGAGTATACAATGAGCAGTTCTTC.